Below, 17 T cell receptor beta chains from the same sample are listed, as sequenced in a study of cytomegalovirus exposure and HLA in healthy donors. In the PCR, 60 Vbeta and 13 Jbeta primers were used. Sequencing was performed with immunoSEQ multiplex PCR; in TCRdb, only in-frame clones are kept and a portion is missing. The sample features tens of thousands of clones, with 4.8% in its top ten. The material sequenced was PBMCs. The receptors stem from a female donor in good health and CMV-seronegative.

The chain carries TRBV9 and TRBJ2-5; tentative D call: TRBD1 (5 bases). The DNA end favors TRBJ2-7, so the J call may be wrong. Germline assignment: CDR1 SGDLS and CDR2 YYNGEE. The CDR3 totals 15 residues. This CDR3 is CASSVAGQISYEQYF. DNA of the CDR3: TGTGCCAGCAGCGTAGCTGGACAAATCTCCTACGAGCAGTACTTC.

The V call is TRBV18, the J call TRBJ1-1, with TRBD1 matching 7 bases. The J segment lost 1 base and the V segment lost 6 bases, leaving 5 bases of the junction unmatched. Germline CDR1 KGHSH, CDR2 LQKENI. The CDR3 spans 14 residues. This chain's CDR3 is CASSPDRANTEAFF. Here the CDR3 DNA reads TGTGCCAGCTCGCCCGACAGGGCGAACACTGAAGCTTTCTTT.

The rearrangement uses TRBV30 and TRBJ1-1; D possibly corresponds to TRBD1 (6 bases). V was shortened by 0 bases and J by 5 bases, with 13 bases between the two germline ends. The germline CDR1 and CDR2 sequences are GTSNPN and SVGIG (reference sequence). The CDR3 runs to 14 residues. Here the CDR3 reads CAWSVRGGATEAFF. The CDR3 DNA reads as TGTGCCTGGAGTGTACGTGGGGGGGCGACTGAAGCTTTCTTT.

CDR3 sequence (DNA): TGTGCCAGCAGCTTGGGCGGGACAGGGCACTACGAGCAGTACTTC. It codes for CASSLGGTGHYEQYF. The rearrangement joins TRBV5-5 to TRBJ2-7; 9 bases map to TRBD1. With 0 bases clipped from V and 3 bases from J, the junction kept 4 bases outside the gene matches. The CDR3 is 15 amino acids. In germline, CDR1 is SGHKS, CDR2 YYEKEE (reference sequence).

The chain links TRBV7-8 to TRBJ1-2, with D uncertain. The CDR3 contains 13 residues. V lost 1 base and J 2 bases, leaving 5 bases between the germline ends. Germline assignment: CDR1 SGHVS and CDR2 FQNEAQ. In nucleotides, the CDR3 is TGTGCCAGCAGCTTAGGTGGCAACTATGGCTACACCTTC. Amino acid sequence: CASSLGGNYGYTF.

The chain recombines TRBV7-9 with TRBJ1-1; maybe TRBD1 (5 bases). The ends were cut back, 1 base at V and 3 bases at J, with 12 bases in the middle. Per the germline V gene, CDR1 is SEHNR and CDR2 is FQNEAQ (reference sequence). This CDR3 is built from 15 residues. CDR3 sequence reads: CASSLEWGGDTEAFF. CDR3 coding DNA: TGTGCCAGCAGCTTAGAATGGGGGGGAGACACTGAAGCTTTCTTT.

The chain links TRBV1 to TRBJ2-3; TRBD2 is the table's D call and was not checked against the DNA. TRBV1 is deemed a pseudogene. The CDR3 consists of 18 residues. This CDR3 is CTSSQVKRGGRCTDTQYF. CDR3 bases: TGCACCAGCAGCCAAGTAAAGCGGGGGGGCCGTTGCACAGATACGCAGTATTTT.

The chain has TRBV15 and TRBJ2-7; 8 bases fit TRBD1. This CDR3 has 18 residues. The junction had 13 bases not matched to a gene; V was cut back by 1 base and J by 2 bases. Germline CDR1 is LNHNV and CDR2 is YYDKDF (reference sequence). Written as DNA, the CDR3 is TGTGCCACCAGCAGAGTTGGACAGGGAGTACCTCCAGCCTACGAGCAGTACTTC. Its translation: CATSRVGQGVPPAYEQYF.

The chain has TRBV9 and TRBJ2-2, with a possible D match to TRBD1 (6 bases). V was shortened by 4 bases and J by 7 bases, with 14 bases between the two germline ends. In germline, CDR1 is SGDLS, CDR2 YYNGEE. The CDR3 extends over 14 amino acids. The CDR3 sequence is CASSNGTLDGELFF. The DNA of the CDR3 is TGTGCCAGCAGCAACGGGACACTAGACGGGGAGCTGTTTTTT.

For the CDR3, the DNA is TGTGCCAGCAGCTTAACAGGTGACTATGGCTACACCTTC. It is translated as CASSLTGDYGYTF. V and J are TRBV7-9 and TRBJ1-2; possible D gene TRBD1, 5 bases. Germline values: CDR1 SEHNR, CDR2 FQNEAQ (reference sequence). There are 13 residues in the CDR3. Between the trimmed V and J ends, which lost 2 bases and 3 bases, there was a span of 7 bases.

V gene TRBV6-6 combines with J gene TRBJ1-1; perhaps TRBD1 as D (6 bases). This CDR3 comprises 15 residues. Germline CDR1 MNHNY, CDR2 SVGAGI (reference sequence). Between the trimmed V and J ends, which lost 5 bases and 2 bases, there was a span of 15 bases. CDR3 DNA: TGTGCCAGCAGTACGCCGGGACAACTAAACACTGAAGCTTTCTTT. Translating it yields CASSTPGQLNTEAFF.

Regarding this clone: The same CDR3 can be traced to other DNA sequences in this sample. This rearrangement joins TRBV10-3 to TRBJ2-3; 10 nucleotides line up with TRBD1. J was trimmed by 4 bases and V by 4 bases; bases with no gene match: 2. This CDR3 spans 14 amino acids. Germline CDR1 is ENHRY and CDR2 is SYGVKD. CDR3 DNA: TGTGCCATCAGTGGGGACAGGGGTGCAGATACGCAGTATTTT. It codes for CAISGDRGADTQYF.

CDR3 residues: CASRLKGLGNQPQHF. CDR3 in DNA: TGTGCCAGCAGGCTTAAGGGGTTAGGCAATCAGCCCCAGCATTTT. This chain uses TRBV6-5 with TRBJ1-5, with D possibly TRBD1 on 5 matching bases. This CDR3 region has 15 residues. The ends were cut back, 6 bases at V and 2 bases at J, with 14 bases in the middle. The germline CDR1 and CDR2 sequences are MNHEY and SVGAGI.

The rearrangement uses TRBV5-1 and TRBJ2-7; D gene ambiguous. The V gene's germline CDR1 is SGHRS and CDR2 YFSETQ. This CDR3 has 14 residues. V lost 4 bases to trimming and J lost 2 bases, with 13 bases between them. In nucleotides, the CDR3 is TGCGCCAGCAGCACCCTGTCCGAGGCCTACGAGCAGTACTTC. It yields the protein CASSTLSEAYEQYF.

The chain links TRBV2 to TRBJ1-5; 10 nucleotides align to TRBD1. The CDR3 contains 14 residues. The V and J ends lost 8 bases and 7 bases, in that order; junction bases with no gene match: 8. CDR1 and CDR2 from the germline V gene are SNHLY and FYNNEI. CDR3 residues: CASGGRDRGQPQHF. CDR3 sequence (DNA): TGTGCCAGCGGGGGCCGGGACAGGGGACAGCCCCAGCATTTT.

The V call is TRBV6-5, the J call TRBJ2-7, with 10 positions matching TRBD1. Germline V lookup: CDR1 MNHEY, CDR2 SVGAGI. Trimming cost V 4 bases and J 7 bases; bases outside gene matches: 10. The CDR3 spans 15 residues. The CDR3 region is CASSFSGTGAGEQYF. The CDR3 nucleotides read TGTGCCAGCAGTTTCTCCGGGACAGGGGCGGGAGAGCAGTACTTC.

This sequence joins TRBV7-2 and TRBJ2-1; TRBD2 might be the D (6 bases). The ends were cut back, 2 bases at V and 5 bases at J, with 19 bases in the middle. Germline CDR1 and CDR2: SGHTA and FQGNSA. The CDR3 length is 17 residues. The CDR3 DNA follows: TGTGCCAGCAGCTTAAGAGGGACTTTCCAGAGGGACAATGAGCAGTTCTTC. This encodes CASSLRGTFQRDNEQFF.